A single sample gave rise to the 3 T cell receptor beta chains below, sequenced in a study of T cells in Graves' hyperthyroidism and ophthalmopathy. RNA transcripts served as the template for amplifying TCR beta CDR3 regions. When the TCR CDR3 underwent first-round RT-PCR, the HTBI primer set was used. One entry per CDR3 protein results from TCRdb running MiXCR on the multiplex PCR reads. The sample has fewer than 500,000 distinct CDR3 sequences, about 15% seen once. Sequenced material: blood. These receptors were taken from a man between 18 and 35 years old with Graves' ophthalmopathy.

In its sample, this clonotype was seen many times. The genes are TRBV29-1 and TRBJ2-3; the D gene is possibly TRBD2 (6 bases). The V and J ends lost 2 bases and 2 bases respectively, with 11 bases between them. CDR3 length: 14 residues. CDR1 is SQVTM, CDR2 ANQGSEA, per germline. CDR3 sequence: CSVEKGTYTDTQYF. In DNA form, the CDR3 reads TGCAGCGTTGAAAAGGGGACTTACACAGATACGCAGTATTTT.

This clonotype was seen at least ten times. This CDR3 reads CAWSVQPIGGTEAFF. CDR3 in DNA: TGTGCCTGGAGTGTACAGCCAATAGGGGGCACTGAAGCTTTCTTT. The chain uses TRBV30 and TRBJ1-1, with D perhaps TRBD1 (6 bases). V gave up 0 bases and J gave up 4 bases, with 15 bases separating them. The V gene's germline CDR1 is GTSNPN and CDR2 SVGIG (reference sequence). The length of the CDR3 is 15 residues. Based on the CDR3 plus reference TRBV30 and TRBJ1-1, the full variable domain is SQTIHQWPATLVQPVGSPLSLECTVEGTSNPNLYWYRQAAGRGLQLLFYSVGIGQISSEVPQNLSASRPQDRQFILSSKKLLLSDSGFYLCAWSVQPIGGTEAFFGQGTRLTVV.

The CDR3 region has the DNA TGTGCCAGCAGTACCGCTGGGTCGCGAGAGCAGTTCTTC. Translation gives CASSTAGSREQFF. V is TRBV6-1 and J is TRBJ2-1; D not certain. Trimming cost V 5 bases and J 10 bases, with 15 bases left between them. Germline-derived CDR1 and CDR2 are MNHNS and SASEGT. The CDR3 contains 13 residues.